This entry is about one T cell receptor beta chain. V dropped 4 bases and J dropped 6 bases, with 20 bases sitting between them. The germline V gene has CDR1 SEHNR and CDR2 FQNEAQ (reference sequence). The CDR3 spans 16 residues. This sample was taken from a study of shared clonotypes between healthy human individuals. Study-wide context: Each donor had three CD4 naive, three CD4 memory, two CD8 naive and one CD8 memory plate.

Each sorted subset replicate got 200 ng genomic DNA, 25,000 to 35,000 genomes. Clones were sequenced by immunoSEQ multiplex PCR, and TCRdb holds only the in-frame ones, with some missing. The sample lists around 2.1 million clones, about 92% occurring once. CD8 cells regarded as naive lacked CD45RO, were positively chosen for CCR7, and omitted terminally differentiated effector memory CD45RA+ cells. Only Caucasian adults living in Nashville, Tennessee served as donors. V and J are TRBV7-9 and TRBJ2-3, with D perhaps matching TRBD1 or TRBD2 (5 bases each). What was sequenced was naive CD8+ T cells from PBMCs. This clonotype was obtained from a man between 18 and 29 years old in good health. Some clones in this sample may be carry-over from other donors' samples. Written as DNA, the CDR3 is TGTGCCAGCAGCTCCGATTTAGGTTGGGACCGGGATACGCAGTATTTT. This codes for CASSSDLGWDRDTQYF.